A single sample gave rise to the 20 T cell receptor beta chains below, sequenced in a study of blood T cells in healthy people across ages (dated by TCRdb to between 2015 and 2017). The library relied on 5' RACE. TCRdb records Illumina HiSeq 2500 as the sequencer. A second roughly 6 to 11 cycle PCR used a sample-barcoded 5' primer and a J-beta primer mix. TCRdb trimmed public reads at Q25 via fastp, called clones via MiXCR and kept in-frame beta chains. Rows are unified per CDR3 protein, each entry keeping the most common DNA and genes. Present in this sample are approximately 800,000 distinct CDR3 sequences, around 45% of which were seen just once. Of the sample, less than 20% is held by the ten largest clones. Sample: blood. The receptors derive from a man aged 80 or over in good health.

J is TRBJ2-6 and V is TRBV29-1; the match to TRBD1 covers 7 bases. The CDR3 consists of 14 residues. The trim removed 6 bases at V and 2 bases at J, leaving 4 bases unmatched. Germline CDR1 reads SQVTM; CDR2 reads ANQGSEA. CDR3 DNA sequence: TGCAGCGTGGGAGACAGGGCTGGGGCCAACGTCCTGACTTTC. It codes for CSVGDRAGANVLTF. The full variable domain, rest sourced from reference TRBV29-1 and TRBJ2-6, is SAVISQKPSRDICQRGTSLTIQCQVDSQVTMMFWYRQQPGQSLTLIATANQGSEATYESGFVIDKFPISRPNLTFSTLTVSNMSPEDSSIYLCSVGDRAGANVLTFGAGSRLTVL.

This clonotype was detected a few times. This chain's CDR3 is CASSLTGTPYNEQFF. The CDR3, as DNA: TGCGCCAGCAGCTTAACCGGGACTCCTTACAATGAGCAGTTCTTC. V usage is TRBV5-1 and J usage is TRBJ2-1; a possible D gene is TRBD2 (6 bases). Trimming removed 2 bases from V and 4 bases from J, with 13 bases in between. This CDR3 has 15 residues. Germline V gene sequence: CDR1 SGHRS, CDR2 YFSETQ.

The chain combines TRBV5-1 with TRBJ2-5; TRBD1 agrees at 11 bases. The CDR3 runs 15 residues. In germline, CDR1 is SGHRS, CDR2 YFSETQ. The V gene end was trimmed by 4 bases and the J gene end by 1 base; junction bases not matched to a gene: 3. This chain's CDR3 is CASSTGQGVQETQYF. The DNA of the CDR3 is TGCGCCAGCAGCACGGGACAGGGGGTCCAAGAGACCCAGTACTTC.

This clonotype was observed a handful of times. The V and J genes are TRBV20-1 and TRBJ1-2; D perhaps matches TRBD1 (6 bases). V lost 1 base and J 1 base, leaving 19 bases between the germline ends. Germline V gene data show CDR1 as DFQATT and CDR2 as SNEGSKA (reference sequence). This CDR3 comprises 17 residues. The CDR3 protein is CSARVPLGGRINYGYTF. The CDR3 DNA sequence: TGCAGTGCTAGAGTACCGTTAGGGGGGAGAATTAACTATGGCTACACCTTC.

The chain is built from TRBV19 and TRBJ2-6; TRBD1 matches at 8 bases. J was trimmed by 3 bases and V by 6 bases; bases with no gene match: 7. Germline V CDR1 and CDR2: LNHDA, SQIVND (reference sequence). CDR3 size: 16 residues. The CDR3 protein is CASRPQGADGANVLTF. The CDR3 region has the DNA TGTGCCAGTAGGCCCCAGGGGGCTGATGGGGCCAACGTCCTGACTTTC.

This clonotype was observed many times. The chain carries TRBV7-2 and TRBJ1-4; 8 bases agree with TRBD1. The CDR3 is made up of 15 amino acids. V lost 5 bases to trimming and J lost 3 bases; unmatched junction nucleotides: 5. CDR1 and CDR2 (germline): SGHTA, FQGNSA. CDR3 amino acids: CASSPQGGPNEKLFF. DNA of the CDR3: TGTGCCAGCAGCCCACAGGGGGGGCCTAATGAAAAACTGTTTTTT.

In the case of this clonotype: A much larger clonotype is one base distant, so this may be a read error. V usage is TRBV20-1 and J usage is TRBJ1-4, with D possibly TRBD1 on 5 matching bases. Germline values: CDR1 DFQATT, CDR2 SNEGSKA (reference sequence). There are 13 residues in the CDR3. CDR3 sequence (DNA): TGCAGTGCCAGGGACGCAACTAATGGAAAACTGTTTTTT. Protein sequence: CSARDATNGKLFF.

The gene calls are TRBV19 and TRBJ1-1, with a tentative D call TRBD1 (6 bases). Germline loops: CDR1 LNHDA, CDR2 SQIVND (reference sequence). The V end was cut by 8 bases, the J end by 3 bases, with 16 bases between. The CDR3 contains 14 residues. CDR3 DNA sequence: TGTGCCAGTTTTTACAGGGTAGGGGACACTGAAGCTTTCTTT. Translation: CASFYRVGDTEAFF.

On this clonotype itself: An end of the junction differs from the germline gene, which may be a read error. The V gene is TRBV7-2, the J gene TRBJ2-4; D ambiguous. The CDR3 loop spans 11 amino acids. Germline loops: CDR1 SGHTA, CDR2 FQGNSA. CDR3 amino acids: CASGLSREQYF. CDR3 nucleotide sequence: TGTGCCAGCGGCTTAAGTCGAGAGCAGTACTTC.

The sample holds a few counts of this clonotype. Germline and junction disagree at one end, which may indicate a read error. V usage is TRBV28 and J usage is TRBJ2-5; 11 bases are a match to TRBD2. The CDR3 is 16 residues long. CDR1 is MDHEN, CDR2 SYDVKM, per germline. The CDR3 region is CVSSLGTSGSWETQYF. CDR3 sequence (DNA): TGTGTCAGCAGTTTAGGCACTAGCGGGAGCTGGGAGACCCAGTACTTC.

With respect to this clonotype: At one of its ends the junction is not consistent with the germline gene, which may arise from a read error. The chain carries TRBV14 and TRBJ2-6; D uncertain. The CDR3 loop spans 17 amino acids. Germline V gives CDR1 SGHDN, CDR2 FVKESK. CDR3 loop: CASSQERPGSGANVLTF. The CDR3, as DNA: TGTGCCAGCAGTCAAGAACGTCCAGGATCTGGGGCCAACGTCCTGACTTTC.

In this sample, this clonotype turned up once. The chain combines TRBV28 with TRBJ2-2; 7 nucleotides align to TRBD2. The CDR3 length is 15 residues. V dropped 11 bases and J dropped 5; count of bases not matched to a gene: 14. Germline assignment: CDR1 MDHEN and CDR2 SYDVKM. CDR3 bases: TGTGCCTGCCCCGGCGGGAGTAGGGAGACCGGGGAGCTGTTTTTT. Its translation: CACPGGSRETGELFF.

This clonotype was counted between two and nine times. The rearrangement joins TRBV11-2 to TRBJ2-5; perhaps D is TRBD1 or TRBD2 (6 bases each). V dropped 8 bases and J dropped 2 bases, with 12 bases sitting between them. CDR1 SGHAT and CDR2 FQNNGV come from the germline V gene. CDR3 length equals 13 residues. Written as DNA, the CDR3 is TGTGCCAGCGCGGGGACACAACAAGAGACCCAGTACTTC. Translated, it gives CASAGTQQETQYF.

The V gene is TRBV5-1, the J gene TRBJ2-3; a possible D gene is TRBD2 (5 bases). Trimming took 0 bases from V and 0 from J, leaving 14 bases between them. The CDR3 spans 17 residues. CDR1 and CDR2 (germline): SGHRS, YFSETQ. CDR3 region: CASSLEVAGGSTDTQYF. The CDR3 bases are TGCGCCAGCAGCTTGGAAGTTGCGGGTGGAAGCACAGATACGCAGTATTTT.

The CDR3 region is CANNSGASGSTDTQYF. In nucleotides, the CDR3 is TGCGCCAACAACTCCGGGGCTAGCGGGAGTACAGATACGCAGTATTTT. The chain couples TRBV5-1 to TRBJ2-3, with 10 bases lining up with TRBD2. The CDR3 sequence is 16 residues long. Germline-derived CDR1 and CDR2 are SGHRS and YFSETQ. Germline trimming cut 9 bases from V and 3 bases from J; bases unmatched to any gene: 13.

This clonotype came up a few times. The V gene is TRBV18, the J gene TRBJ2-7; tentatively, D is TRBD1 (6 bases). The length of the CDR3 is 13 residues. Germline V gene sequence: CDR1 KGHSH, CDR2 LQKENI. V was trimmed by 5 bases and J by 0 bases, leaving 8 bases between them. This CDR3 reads CASSTDSSYEQYF. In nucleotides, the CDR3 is TGTGCCAGCTCAACGGACAGCTCCTACGAGCAGTACTTC.

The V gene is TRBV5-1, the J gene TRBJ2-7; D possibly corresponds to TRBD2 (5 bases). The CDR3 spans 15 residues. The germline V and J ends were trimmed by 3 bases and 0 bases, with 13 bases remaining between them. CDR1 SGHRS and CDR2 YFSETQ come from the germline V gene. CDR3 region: CASSSGGQHSYEQYF. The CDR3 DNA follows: TGCGCCAGCAGCTCGGGCGGGCAGCACTCCTACGAGCAGTACTTC.

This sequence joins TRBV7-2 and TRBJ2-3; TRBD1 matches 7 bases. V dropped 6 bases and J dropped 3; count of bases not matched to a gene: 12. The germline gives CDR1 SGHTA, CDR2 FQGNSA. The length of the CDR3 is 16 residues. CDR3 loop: CASRRQTGLSTDTQYF. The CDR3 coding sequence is TGTGCCAGCAGACGTCAGACAGGGCTTTCGACAGATACGCAGTATTTT. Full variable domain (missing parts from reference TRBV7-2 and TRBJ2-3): GAGVSQSPSNKVTEKGKDVELRCDPISGHTALYWYRQSLGQGLEFLIYFQGNSAPDKSGLPSDRFSAERTGGSVSTLTIQRTQQEDSAVYLCASRRQTGLSTDTQYFGPGTRLTVL.

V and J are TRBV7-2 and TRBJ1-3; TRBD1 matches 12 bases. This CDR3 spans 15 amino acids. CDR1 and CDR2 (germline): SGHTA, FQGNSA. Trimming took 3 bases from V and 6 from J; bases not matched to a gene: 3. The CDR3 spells CASSFPGQGANTIYF. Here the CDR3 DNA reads TGTGCCAGCAGCTTTCCGGGACAGGGGGCAAACACCATATATTTT.

The CDR3 reads CASSLSGGGNQPQHF. The CDR3 DNA reads TGCGCCAGCAGCTTATCAGGGGGAGGCAATCAGCCCCAGCATTTT. The chain couples TRBV5-1 to TRBJ1-5; 7 bases agree with TRBD1. This CDR3 comprises 15 residues. The V segment lost 2 bases and the J segment 2 bases; nucleotides outside the gene matches: 4. Looked up from germline, CDR1 is SGHRS and CDR2 is YFSETQ.